This T cell receptor (beta chain) was sequenced for a study of blood T cell repertoires in COVID-19. Method: immunoSEQ multiplex PCR; TCRdb's copy keeps in-frame clones and lacks some. The sample contains roughly 200,000 clones, about nine tenths of which appear only once. Germline CDR1 SGHVS, CDR2 FNYEAQ. The CDR3 is 15 residues long. With 5 bases removed from V and 6 bases from J, the gap between germline ends came to 14 bases. Enrollees, roughly 18 to 90 years old, lived in some 24 US areas. The TCR originated in a woman between 25 and 40 years old who had recovered from COVID-19. The rearrangement links TRBV7-6 to TRBJ1-6; D might be TRBD1 (6 bases). The sample was PBMCs or T cells enriched from blood (not recorded which). The CDR3 is CASSHTGFPNSPLHF. CDR3 DNA sequence: TGTGCCAGCAGCCACACAGGGTTCCCTAATTCACCCCTCCACTTT.